This passage covers 6 T cell receptor beta chains from one sample sequenced in a study of CD8 T cells in cerebrospinal fluid in Alzheimer's disease. Using the 10x single-cell sequencing reads, TCRdb records one entry per CDR3 protein without DNA. The table for this sample gives 900 to 1,300 distinct CDR3 sequences. Specimen: cerebrospinal fluid. Receptors were obtained from a human donor in good health.

This clonotype is deemed medium-sized (0.01 to 0.1%) by its frequency. The V and J genes are TRBV7-8 and TRBJ1-1; TCRdb outputs TRBD1, but without DNA this stays unchecked. Germline V gene sequence: CDR1 SGHVS, CDR2 FQNEAQ. The CDR3 runs 15 residues. Here the CDR3 reads CATLPGTLGNTEAFF.

This chain joins TRBV5-1 and TRBJ2-5; TCRdb outputs TRBD2, but without DNA this stays unchecked. The CDR3 extends over 17 amino acids. Looked up from germline, CDR1 is SGHRS and CDR2 is YFSETQ. The CDR3 loop reads CASSLSATSGDMKTQYF.

Its frequency marks this clonotype as large. V and J are TRBV5-1 and TRBJ2-5; TCRdb returns TRBD1, unconfirmable since there is no DNA. This CDR3 is 14 amino acids long. Germline V CDR1 and CDR2: SGHRS, YFSETQ. CDR3: CASSSTVTGETQYF.

The genes are TRBV20-1 and TRBJ2-5; TCRdb selects TRBD2, and the lack of DNA leaves this call unchecked. The CDR3 covers 14 residues. In germline, CDR1 is DFQATT, CDR2 SNEGSKA (reference sequence). This chain's CDR3 is CSARGGGIQETQYF.

Judged by frequency, this clonotype is medium-sized (0.01 to 0.1%). This chain uses TRBV4-1 with TRBJ1-5; TCRdb indicates TRBD1, and absent DNA this call remains unverified. Germline V CDR1 and CDR2: MGHRA, YSYEKL. The CDR3 is 15 amino acids. CDR3 sequence reads: CASSVPTGDGQPQHF.

The V and J genes are TRBV20-1 and TRBJ2-1; TCRdb names TRBD1, which stays unverified in the absence of DNA. The CDR3 loop spans 15 amino acids. In germline, CDR1 is DFQATT, CDR2 SNEGSKA (reference sequence). The chain's CDR3 is CSAPVRGLIDNEQFF.